This T cell receptor beta chain was captured by sequencing in a study of brain T cells in children with intractable seizures. CDR1 and CDR2 from the germline V gene are MNHEY and SMNVEV (reference sequence). The CDR3 sequence is 13 residues long. Deletions cut 5 bases from V and 7 bases from J, with 12 bases between. This clone showed up just a few times. Noted time point: blood from clinic visit 5 months post-surgery; TSC patient then seizure free. The sequenced cases were selected for having the highest brain T cell transcript signatures. Before surgery, patients took at least one anti-epileptic drug. Some clones are missing from TCRdb's copy, which holds only in-frame ones; the method was immunoSEQ multiplex PCR. The table lists about 340,000 clones, over 90% of them singletons, with around 6% in the top ten.

This receptor was identified in a boy in the first two years of life with tuberous sclerosis and intractable seizures. The V gene is TRBV27, the J gene TRBJ1-5; the D gene is possibly TRBD1 (6 bases). Specimen: peripheral blood, collected approximately 5 months after surgery. The CDR3 DNA reads as TGTGCCAGCAGTAGGACAGAGAGACAGCCCCAGCATTTT. It encodes CASSRTERQPQHF.